Listed here is a single T cell receptor (beta chain). The target antigen is unknown. For the second PCR, which ran for 7 to 11 cycles, a sample-barcoded 5' primer and a J-beta primer mix were used. A minimum of 2.5 million CDR3-containing paired-end reads was obtained for each sample. One entry per CDR3 protein, called by TCRdb with MiXCR from the 5' RACE reads. The table records about 800,000 distinct CDR3 sequences, 20% to 25% of them present only once. The source of the sample is a study of blood T cells in healthy people across ages. Broader study findings: From one million sequenced T cells, diversity estimates were lower bounds. Whereas aged donors had fewer naive CD4+ cells, long-lived donors had more of them and higher diversity.

This CDR3 spans 14 amino acids. The V gene end was trimmed by 4 bases and the J gene end by 5 bases; junction bases not matched to a gene: 6. Germline assignment: CDR1 SGHRS and CDR2 YFSETQ. This same sample was also taken into another study, of T cells of mothers and their children. This second study says: For cDNA synthesis, the complete extracted RNA was used (around 1.4 ug per 15 ul).

This TCR was sampled from a boy between 10 and 17 years old in good health. The V and J genes are TRBV5-1 and TRBJ2-5, with TRBD1 identical over 9 bases. Material for sequencing was blood. CDR3 residues: CASSQWTGDETQYF. In nucleotides, the CDR3 is TGCGCCAGCAGCCAATGGACAGGGGATGAGACCCAGTACTTC.